The rows below give T cell receptor beta chains drawn from one sample of a study of CD8 T cells in Susac syndrome. One entry per CDR3 protein, called by TCRdb with MiXCR from the immunoSEQ multiplex PCR reads. The sample records 150,000 to 160,000 distinct CDR3 sequences, around 96% being singletons. Source material: CD8+ T cells from PBMCs. These TCRs come from a human donor with multiple sclerosis. CDR3s include the opening cysteine and the closing phenylalanine or tryptophan. A D gene is named only where the DNA matches it firmly. Size is stated for part of the rows, as once, few or many counts, or as a class when the clone is expanded.

D gene	clone size	CDR3 length	V gene	J gene	CDR3 protein
NA	NA	18	TRBV30	TRBJ2-2	CAWSVRPGSRRNTGELFF
NA	NA	15	TRBV19	TRBJ1-5	CASSISRGDNQPQHF
NA	NA	15	TRBV11-2	TRBJ1-2	CASSLDGGYRGGYTF
NA	NA	13	TRBV19	TRBJ2-1	CASRGQTYNEQFF
NA	NA	13	TRBV30	TRBJ2-7	CAWNSGGRHEQYF
TRBD2	once	17	TRBV4-1	TRBJ2-3	CASSQVGGGTRTDTQYF
NA	NA	15	TRBV7-9	TRBJ2-4	CASSLVSLQKNIQYF
NA	NA	16	TRBV20-1	TRBJ2-3	CSAPDTLGRSTDTQYF
TRBD1	once	19	TRBV20-1	TRBJ2-7	CSARKVPQAPQTGGYEQYF
TRBD1	NA	15	TRBV11-2	TRBJ1-2	CASTYTDRGASGYTF
TRBD1	NA	16	TRBV9	TRBJ1-1	CASSHDSNRGNTEAFF
TRBD1	NA	20	TRBV7-8	TRBJ2-1	CASSLPKDRDREPLYNEQFF
NA	NA	15	TRBV12-3/TRBV12-4	TRBJ1-2	CASSLRDKPNYGYTF
TRBD1	NA	14	TRBV29-1	TRBJ1-2	CSVEGTGSFSGYTF
TRBD2	NA	17	TRBV20-1	TRBJ2-3	CSAIFPSGGLSTDTQYF
TRBD1	NA	11	TRBV7-9	TRBJ2-7	CASSSDREEHF
NA	NA	13	TRBV13	TRBJ2-5	CASSSTGRETQYF
NA	NA	16	TRBV20-1	TRBJ2-7	CSARDRRSPSSYEQYF
NA	NA	15	TRBV19	TRBJ1-2	CASSMVARLDYGYTF
NA	NA	14	TRBV5-6	TRBJ2-4	CASIPTGPKNIQYF
NA	NA	13	TRBV28	TRBJ1-2	CASSRTGNGGYTF
NA	NA	16	TRBV19	TRBJ2-3	CASSRLRSGRTDTQYF
NA	NA	15	TRBV4-1	TRBJ2-3	CASSEAPARPDTQYF
NA	NA	16	TRBV14	TRBJ1-1	CASSQESEGAGTEAFF
NA	NA	12	TRBV7-9	TRBJ2-7	CASSLSGVEQYF
NA	NA	13	TRBV29-1	TRBJ1-2	CSVDRGANYGYTF
NA	few	15	TRBV5-1	TRBJ1-1	CASSQFREKGTEAFF
NA	NA	14	TRBV11-2	TRBJ2-7	CASSASRDLYEQYF
NA	NA	16	TRBV24-1	TRBJ2-1	CATSDPGFSSYNEQFF
NA	NA	12	TRBV5-1	TRBJ2-5	CASSLTRLTQYF
NA	NA	11	TRBV6-4	TRBJ2-7	CASRPQFEQYF
TRBD1	NA	11	TRBV27	TRBJ2-7	CASGTGGEQYF
NA	NA	15	TRBV4-3	TRBJ2-7	CASSQEIAGFYEQYF
NA	NA	16	TRBV20-1	TRBJ1-1	CSARDREAVGNTEAFF
TRBD1	NA	14	TRBV27	TRBJ1-1	CASSLTGAITEAFF
NA	once	14	TRBV27	TRBJ1-2	CASSFIGAHYGYTF
NA	once	14	TRBV28	TRBJ2-1	CASSLVSTYNEQFF
NA	NA	15	TRBV9	TRBJ2-2	CASSVEGTSAGELFF
NA	NA	17	TRBV9	TRBJ2-1	CASSVGAYPSSYNEQFF
NA	NA	17	TRBV2	TRBJ2-1	CASSADDVGVPYNEQFF
TRBD1	once	13	TRBV18	TRBJ1-1	CASSPSLTGGAFF
TRBD2	NA	14	TRBV7-9	TRBJ2-2	CASSRTSGIGELFF
NA	NA	13	TRBV7-3	TRBJ1-2	CASSFWRGYGYTF
NA	NA	11	TRBV25-1	TRBJ2-7	CASRGWREQYF
TRBD2	NA	19	TRBV30	TRBJ2-2	CAWSPLGTSGVADPGELFF
NA	NA	13	TRBV4-1	TRBJ2-1	CASSQAGGDEQFF
NA	NA	12	TRBV29-1	TRBJ1-2	CSVGRQADGYTF
TRBD2	NA	16	TRBV9	TRBJ2-3	CASSVTSGGAADTQYF
TRBD1	NA	16	TRBV27	TRBJ2-7	CASSLSPGTGEGEQYF
NA	NA	13	TRBV20-1	TRBJ1-1	CSAPTGRNTEAFF
NA	NA	13	TRBV10-3	TRBJ1-2	CAISEGRNYGYTF
NA	NA	13	TRBV7-9	TRBJ1-1	CASSLSRDGEAFF
NA	NA	15	TRBV13	TRBJ1-1	CASSLGRGVHTEAFF
NA	NA	14	TRBV3-1	TRBJ2-1	CASSQVRGNNEQFF
NA	few	14	TRBV5-6	TRBJ1-5	CASSLSGINQPQHF
TRBD2	NA	14	TRBV6-5	TRBJ2-5	CASSFSGGVETQYF
NA	NA	12	TRBV20-1	TRBJ1-1	CSASKGGPEAFF